These T cell receptor beta chains were read from a single sample in a study of OX40 agonist ivuxolimab in advanced cancers. Assay: immunoSEQ multiplex PCR; the TCRdb copy retains only in-frame clones and omits some. The sample lists tens of thousands of clones, 84% occurring once. The sequencing here drew on CD4+ or CD8+ T cells sorted from blood, taken in a trial of the OX40 agonist ivuxolimab. The origin of the receptors is an adult with an advanced solid tumor such as melanoma, head and neck, liver or kidney cancer. The CDR3 runs from the conserved cysteine through the conserved F or W.

>TRBV5-1|TRBJ2-2
CASSLEGVEAGELFF
>TRBV13|TRBJ1-3
CASSFDRTSSGNTIYF
>TRBV7-9|TRBJ1-1
CASSRIMNTEAFF
>TRBV7-9|TRBJ1-1
CASSTSTGGPEAFF
>TRBV25-1|TRBJ2-2
CASSFSTGELFF
>TRBV4-1|TRBJ2-3
CASSQVPAGGLSGTDTQYF
>TRBV28|TRBJ2-1
CASSFSWVVAGGPGEQFF
>TRBV19|TRBJ1-6
CASSIAGSSYNSPLHF
>TRBV5-1|TRBJ1-3
CASSPDRGLGNTIYF
>TRBV15|TRBJ2-3
CATRLQGDTDTQYF
>TRBV10-3|TRBJ2-3
CAISGPGTGESTDTQYF
>TRBV4-3|TRBJ1-4
CASSHPGETGEKLFF
>TRBV6-6|TRBJ1-2
CASSYGDKGYTF
>TRBV5-6|TRBJ2-3
CASSQGAAQYF
>TRBV5-1|TRBJ1-1
CASSGTGATNTEAFF
>TRBV5-1|TRBJ1-2
CASSPSSGDRSLNYGYTF
>TRBV7-3|TRBJ1-1
CASSQESNEGANTEAFF
>TRBV29-1|TRBJ2-3
CSVDGLSADTQYF
>TRBV7-3|TRBJ1-1
CASSSGQGIAEAFF
>TRBV2|TRBJ1-1
CASRQGLAFF
>TRBV9|TRBJ1-3
CASSGAGVSGNTIYF
>TRBV5-4|TRBJ1-1
CASSFSGGVREAFF
>TRBV7-9|TRBJ2-3
CASSLTSGTDTQYF
>TRBV29-1|TRBJ1-4
CSVEDWAGSEEKLFF
>TRBV20-1|TRBJ2-1
CSARDIHEQFF
>TRBV7-6|TRBJ2-7
CASSVDRVYDEQYF
>TRBV7-6|TRBJ2-3
CASSPARSPADTQYF
>TRBV4-3|TRBJ2-5
CASSLGTGPAETQYF
>TRBV10-1|TRBJ2-7
CASSDTQGFAGPISEQYF
>TRBV4-2|TRBJ2-4
CASSFGGAFTNIQYF
>TRBV6-5|TRBJ1-1
CASSWTGIAEAFF
>TRBV5-1|TRBJ1-5
CASSGYQPQHF
>TRBV10-3|TRBJ1-6
CAIRRGDSPLHF
>TRBV7-9|TRBJ2-2
CASSPGTANTGELFF
>TRBV7-2|TRBJ2-3
CASSLVVAGGLSSTDTQYF
>TRBV19|TRBJ1-2
CASSIGGGYGYTF
>TRBV27|TRBJ1-6
CASRSLGSYNSPLHF
>TRBV7-9|TRBJ2-5
CASSSGLAGAQNTQYF
>TRBV2|TRBJ2-3
CASSDGGYSTDTQYF
>TRBV27|TRBJ1-1
CASSLGGGGTEAFF
>TRBV6-5|TRBJ2-5
CASSYWSGGGETQYF